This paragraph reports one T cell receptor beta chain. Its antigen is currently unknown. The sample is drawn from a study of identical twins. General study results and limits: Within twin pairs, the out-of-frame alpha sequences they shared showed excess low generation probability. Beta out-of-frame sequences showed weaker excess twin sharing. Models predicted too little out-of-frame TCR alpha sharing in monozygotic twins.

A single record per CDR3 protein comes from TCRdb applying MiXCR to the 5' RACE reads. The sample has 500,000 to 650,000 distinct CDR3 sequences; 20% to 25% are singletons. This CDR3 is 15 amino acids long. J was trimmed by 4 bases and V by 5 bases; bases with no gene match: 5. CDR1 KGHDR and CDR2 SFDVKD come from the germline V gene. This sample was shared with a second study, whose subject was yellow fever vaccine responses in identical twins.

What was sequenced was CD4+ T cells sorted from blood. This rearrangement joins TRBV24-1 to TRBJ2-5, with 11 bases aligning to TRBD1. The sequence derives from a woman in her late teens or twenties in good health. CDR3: CATSVRGTGGETQYF. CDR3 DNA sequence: TGTGCCACCAGTGTTAGGGGGACAGGGGGAGAGACCCAGTACTTC.